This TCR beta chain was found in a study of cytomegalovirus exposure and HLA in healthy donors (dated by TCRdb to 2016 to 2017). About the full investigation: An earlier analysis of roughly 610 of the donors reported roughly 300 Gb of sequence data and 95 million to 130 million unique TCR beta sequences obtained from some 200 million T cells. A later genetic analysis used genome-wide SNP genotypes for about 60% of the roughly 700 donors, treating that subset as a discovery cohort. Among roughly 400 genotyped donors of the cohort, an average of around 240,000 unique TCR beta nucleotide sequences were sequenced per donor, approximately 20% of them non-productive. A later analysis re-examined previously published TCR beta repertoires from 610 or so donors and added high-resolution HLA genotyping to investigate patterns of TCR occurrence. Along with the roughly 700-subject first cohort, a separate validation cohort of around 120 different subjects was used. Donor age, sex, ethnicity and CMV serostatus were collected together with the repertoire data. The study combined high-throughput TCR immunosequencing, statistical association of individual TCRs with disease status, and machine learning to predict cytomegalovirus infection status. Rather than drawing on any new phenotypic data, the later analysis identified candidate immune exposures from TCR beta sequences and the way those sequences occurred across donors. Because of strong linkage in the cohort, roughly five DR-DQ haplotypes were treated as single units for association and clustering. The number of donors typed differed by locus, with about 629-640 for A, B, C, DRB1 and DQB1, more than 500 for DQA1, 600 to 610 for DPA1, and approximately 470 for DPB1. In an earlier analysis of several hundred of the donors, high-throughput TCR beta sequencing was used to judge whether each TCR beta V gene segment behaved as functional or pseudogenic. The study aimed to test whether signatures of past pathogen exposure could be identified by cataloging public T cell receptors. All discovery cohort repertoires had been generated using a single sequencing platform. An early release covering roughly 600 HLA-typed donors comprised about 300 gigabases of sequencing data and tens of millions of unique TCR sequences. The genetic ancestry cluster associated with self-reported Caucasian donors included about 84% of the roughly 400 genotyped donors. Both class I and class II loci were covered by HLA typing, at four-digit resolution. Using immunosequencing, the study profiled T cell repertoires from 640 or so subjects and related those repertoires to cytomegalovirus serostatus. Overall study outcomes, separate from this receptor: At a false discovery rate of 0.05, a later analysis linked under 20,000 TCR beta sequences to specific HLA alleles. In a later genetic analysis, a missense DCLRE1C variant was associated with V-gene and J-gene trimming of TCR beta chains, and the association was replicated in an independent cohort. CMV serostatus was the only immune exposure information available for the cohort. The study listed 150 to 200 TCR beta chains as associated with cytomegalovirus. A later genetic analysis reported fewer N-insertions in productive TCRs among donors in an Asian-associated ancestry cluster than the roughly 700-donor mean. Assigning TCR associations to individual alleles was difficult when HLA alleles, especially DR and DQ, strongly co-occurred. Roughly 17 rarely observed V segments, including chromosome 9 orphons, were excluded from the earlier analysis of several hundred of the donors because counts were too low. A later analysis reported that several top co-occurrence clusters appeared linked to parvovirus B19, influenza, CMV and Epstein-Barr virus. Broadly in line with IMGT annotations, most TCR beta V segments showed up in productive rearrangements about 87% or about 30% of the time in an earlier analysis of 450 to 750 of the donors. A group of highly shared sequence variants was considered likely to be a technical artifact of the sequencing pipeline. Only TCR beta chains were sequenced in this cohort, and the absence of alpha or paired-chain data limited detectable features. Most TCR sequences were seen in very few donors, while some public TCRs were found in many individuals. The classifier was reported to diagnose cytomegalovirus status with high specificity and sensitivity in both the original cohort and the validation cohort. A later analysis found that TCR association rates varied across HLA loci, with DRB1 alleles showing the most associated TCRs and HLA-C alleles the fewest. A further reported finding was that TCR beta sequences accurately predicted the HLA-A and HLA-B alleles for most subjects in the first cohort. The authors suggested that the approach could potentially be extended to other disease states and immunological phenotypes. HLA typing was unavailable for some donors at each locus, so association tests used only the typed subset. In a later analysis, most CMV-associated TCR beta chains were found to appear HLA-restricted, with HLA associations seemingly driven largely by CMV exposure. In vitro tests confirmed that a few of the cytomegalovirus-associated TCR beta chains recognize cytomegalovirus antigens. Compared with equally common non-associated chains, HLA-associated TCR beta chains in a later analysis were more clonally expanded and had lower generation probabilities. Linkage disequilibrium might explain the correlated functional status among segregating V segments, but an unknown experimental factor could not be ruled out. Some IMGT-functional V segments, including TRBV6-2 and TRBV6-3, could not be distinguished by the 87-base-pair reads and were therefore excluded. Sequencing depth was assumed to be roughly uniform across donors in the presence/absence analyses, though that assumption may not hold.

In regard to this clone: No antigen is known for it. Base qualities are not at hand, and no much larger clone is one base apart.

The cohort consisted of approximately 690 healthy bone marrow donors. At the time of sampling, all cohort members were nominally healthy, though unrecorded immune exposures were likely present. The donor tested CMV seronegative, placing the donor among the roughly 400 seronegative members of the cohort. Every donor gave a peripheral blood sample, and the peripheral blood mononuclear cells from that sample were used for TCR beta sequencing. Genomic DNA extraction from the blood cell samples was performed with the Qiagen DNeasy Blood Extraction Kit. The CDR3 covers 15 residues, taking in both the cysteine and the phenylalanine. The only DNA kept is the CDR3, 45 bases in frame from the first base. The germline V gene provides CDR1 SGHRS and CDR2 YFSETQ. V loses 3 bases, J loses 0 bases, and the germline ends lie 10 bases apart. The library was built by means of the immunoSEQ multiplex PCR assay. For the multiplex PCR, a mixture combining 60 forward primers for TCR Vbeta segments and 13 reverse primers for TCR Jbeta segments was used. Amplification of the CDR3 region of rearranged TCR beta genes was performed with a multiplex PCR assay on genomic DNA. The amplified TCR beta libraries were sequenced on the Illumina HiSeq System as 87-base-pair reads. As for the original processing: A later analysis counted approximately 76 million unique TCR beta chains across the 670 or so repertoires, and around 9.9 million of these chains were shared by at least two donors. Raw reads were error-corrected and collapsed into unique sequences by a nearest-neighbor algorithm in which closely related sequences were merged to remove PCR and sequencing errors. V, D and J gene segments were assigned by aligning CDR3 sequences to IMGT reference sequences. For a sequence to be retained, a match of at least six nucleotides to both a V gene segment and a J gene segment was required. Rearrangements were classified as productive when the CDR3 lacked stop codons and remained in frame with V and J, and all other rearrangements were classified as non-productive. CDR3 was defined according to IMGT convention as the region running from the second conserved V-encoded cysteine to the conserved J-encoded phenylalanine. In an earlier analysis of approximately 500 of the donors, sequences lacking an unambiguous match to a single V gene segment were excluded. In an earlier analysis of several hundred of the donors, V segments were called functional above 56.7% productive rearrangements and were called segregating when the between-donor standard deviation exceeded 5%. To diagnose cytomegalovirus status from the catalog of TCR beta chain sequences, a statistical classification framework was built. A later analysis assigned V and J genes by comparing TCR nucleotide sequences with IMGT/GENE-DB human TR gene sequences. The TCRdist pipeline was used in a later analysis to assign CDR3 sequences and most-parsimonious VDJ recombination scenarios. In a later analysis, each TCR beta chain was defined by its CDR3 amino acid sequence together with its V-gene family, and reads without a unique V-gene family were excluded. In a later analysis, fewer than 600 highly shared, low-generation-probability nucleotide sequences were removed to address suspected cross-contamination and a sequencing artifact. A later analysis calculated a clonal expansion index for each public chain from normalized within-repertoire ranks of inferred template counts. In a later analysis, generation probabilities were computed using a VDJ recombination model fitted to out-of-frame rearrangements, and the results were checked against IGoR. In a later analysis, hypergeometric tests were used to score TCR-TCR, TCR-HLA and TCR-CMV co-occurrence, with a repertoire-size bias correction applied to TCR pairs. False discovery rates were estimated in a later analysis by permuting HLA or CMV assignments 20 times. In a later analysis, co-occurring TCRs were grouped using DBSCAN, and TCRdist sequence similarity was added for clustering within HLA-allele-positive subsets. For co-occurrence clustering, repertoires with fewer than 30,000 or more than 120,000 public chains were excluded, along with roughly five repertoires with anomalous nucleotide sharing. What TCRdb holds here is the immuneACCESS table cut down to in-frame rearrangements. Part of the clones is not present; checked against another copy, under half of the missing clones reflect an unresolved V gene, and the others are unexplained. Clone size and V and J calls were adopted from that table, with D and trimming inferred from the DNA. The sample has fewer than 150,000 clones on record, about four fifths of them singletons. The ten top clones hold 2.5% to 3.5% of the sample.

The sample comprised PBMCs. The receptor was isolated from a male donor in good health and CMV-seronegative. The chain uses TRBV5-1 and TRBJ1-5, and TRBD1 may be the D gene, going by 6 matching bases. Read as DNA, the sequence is TGCGCCAGCAGCTCCGGGACAAATAGCAATCAGCCCCAGCATTTT. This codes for CASSSGTNSNQPQHF.